The present TCR beta chain was sequenced within a study of a mutant IDH1 vaccine in newly diagnosed glioma. Overall study context: Patients were started on vaccination 4-6 weeks after radiotherapy alone, or with temozolomide cycles. Before enrollment, patients got radiotherapy alone, temozolomide alone, or mostly the combination.

The CDR3 has 15 amino acids. V dropped 3 bases and J dropped 0 bases, with 6 bases sitting between them. Per the germline V gene, CDR1 is MGHDK and CDR2 is SYGVNS. Points on this clone: Its antigen remains unidentified.

Sequencing used immunoSEQ multiplex PCR; TCRdb keeps in-frame clones, though not all of them. This sample has around 80,000 clones, with 85% found just once. Noted time point: week 23, last vaccination. Vaccination used 300 ug of mutant IDH1 20-mer peptide per dose, with topical imiquimod. The chain recombines TRBV25-1 with TRBJ2-6; D unresolved. Sequencing was performed on PBMCs, taken from a glioma patient whose treatment included an IDH1 peptide vaccine. This clonotype was sampled from a woman aged 50 to 60 with glioma. The CDR3, as DNA: TGTGCCAGCAGTGACTCGCCCTCTGGGGCCAACGTCCTGACTTTC. Its translation is CASSDSPSGANVLTF.